This T cell receptor beta chain was found in a study of molecular identifiers for immune sequencing clone quantification. This clonotype was detected ten times or more. The antigen is unknown. Study-wide results and caveats: Barcode sharing among identical TCR molecules could make large clones appear smaller.

This CDR3 is 18 amino acids long. Trimming removed 4 bases from V and 5 bases from J, with 26 bases in between. CDR1 is SEHNR, CDR2 FQNEAQ, per germline (reference sequence). TCRdb ran MiXCR on the PCR reads and lists one entry per CDR3 protein. The data hold about 65,000 distinct CDR3 sequences, with 15% to 20% observed a single time. This receptor was taken from a human donor in good health. Some libraries in this study had Jurkat cell RNA spiked in. The specimen was naive CD8+ T cells from blood, with Jurkat cell RNA spiked in. Subset denoted: FACS-sorted CD8+CD4-CCR7+CD45RA+ naive T cells. The chain recombines TRBV7-9 with TRBJ1-2, with a possible D match to TRBD1 (6 bases). This chain's CDR3 is CASSYPQENRVGPYGYTF. In nucleotides, the CDR3 is TGTGCCAGCAGCTATCCTCAAGAAAACAGGGTCGGCCCTTATGGCTACACCTTC.